This T cell receptor (beta chain) was retrieved from a study of T cells and copy number aberrations in small-cell lung cancer (dated by TCRdb to about 2021). Notes on the research overall: Whole-exome sequencing of the same tumor regions was paired with TCR repertoire sequencing so that T cell metrics could be related to mutations and copy number aberrations. Tumor TCR data existed for some 18 patients, and approximately 15 patients had TCR data from both tumor tissue and normal tissue. What the research found in general, with its limitations: Tumors had lower T-cell density, richness and clonality than adjacent lung tissue, though the difference in density was not significant. Every specimen was formalin-fixed paraffin-embedded tissue, a material known to introduce sequencing artifacts. A small sample size, resulting from surgical resection being uncommon in small-cell lung cancer, limited the study, and the findings need validation.

Turning to this clone: The target of this receptor is not known. Base qualities are not recorded, but no much larger clone differs from it by a single base.

The immunoSEQ hsTCRB Kit was used with multiplexed V- and J-gene primers to amplify TCR-beta CDR3 regions from genomic DNA. Unique DNA barcodes were added in a second PCR, and the samples were pooled together with one negative control and one positive control. The pooled TCR-beta libraries were sequenced using a 150-cycle paired-end protocol on an Illumina MiSeq. The study's own analysis went as follows. Raw sequencing data were processed by Adaptive Biotechnologies into a report with normalized, annotated TCR-beta repertoires. To compute T-cell density, TCR-beta templates were normalized to usable DNA, with usable DNA estimated through amplification of housekeeping genes. Richness counted unique rearrangements, and clonality was defined as 1 minus Pielou's evenness. The immuneACCESS repertoire file appears here via TCRdb, limited to in-frame rearrangements. These files lack a portion of the clones; in checked studies, under half of the deficit traces to unresolved V genes, and the cause of the others is not known. V and J calls plus clone size are reproduced from that table; the DNA served to infer D and trimming. The sample contains fewer than 3,000 clones, roughly 82% of them found a single time. The leading ten clones occupy 5% to 5.5% of the sample.

Donors were patients with limited-stage small-cell lung cancer who underwent surgical resection in Hangzhou, China, between the late 2000s and the early 2020s. All donors were treated with upfront surgery without preoperative chemotherapy or radiotherapy, and immunotherapy was not given to any donor before or after surgery. All 20 or so patients in the sequenced cohort were identified as smokers or heavy second-hand smokers. Adjacent normal lung tissue was taken at least 2 cm away from the tumor margin, and two pathologists confirmed morphologically that the tissue was free of malignant cells. To characterize heterogeneity of the T cell repertoire, the study applied multi-region TCR-beta sequencing to resected limited-stage small-cell lung cancers and to tumor-adjacent lung tissue. The AllPrep DNA/RNA FFPE Kit (Qiagen) was used to extract genomic DNA from the FFPE tissue. The receptor comes from a woman between 45 and 65 years old with small cell lung cancer. Sequencing was carried out using normal tissue next to the tumor.

The CDR3 corresponds to CASSSSWGLSTEAFF. The nucleotide sequence reads as follows: TGTGCCAGCAGCTCCTCGTGGGGCTTGTCCACTGAAGCTTTCTTT. The V and J segments used are TRBV14 and TRBJ1-1, and possibly TRBD1, on 5 matching bases. CDR1 SGHDN and CDR2 FVKESK are derived from the germline V gene. Between the V and J ends, shortened by 5 bases and 4 bases respectively, the junction contains 17 bases. The CDR3 contains 15 residues, cysteine and phenylalanine counted. Left in the record is the CDR3 DNA by itself, 45 bases read in frame from the first base. This CDR3, with the reference TRBV14 and TRBJ1-1 proteins standing in past its ends, gives the full variable domain EAGVTQFPSHSVIEKGQTVTLRCDPISGHDNLYWYRRVMGKEIKFLLHFVKESKQDESGMPNNRFLAERTGGTYSTLKVQPAELEDSGVYFCASSSSWGLSTEAFFGQGTRLTVV.